This TCR beta chain derives from a study of OX40 agonist ivuxolimab in advanced cancers. Study results and caveats: Some of the lowest clonal expansion was seen in partial responders at 0.1-3.0 mg/kg.

On this clone: Its specificity is not known.

This CDR3 comprises 16 residues. J gave up 2 bases and V 5 bases, and 4 bases lay outside the gene matches. CDR1 is SNHLY, CDR2 FYNNEI, per germline. Sequencing used immunoSEQ multiplex PCR; TCRdb keeps in-frame clones, though not all of them. The table has approximately 120,000 clones, roughly 90% seen once. The receptor was isolated from an adult with an advanced solid tumor such as melanoma, head and neck, liver or kidney cancer. This material consisted of CD4+ or CD8+ T cells sorted from blood, taken in a trial of the OX40 agonist ivuxolimab. The chain joins TRBV2 to TRBJ2-6; 9 bases map to TRBD1. This chain's CDR3 is CASSWTGAAGANVLTF. CDR3 bases: TGTGCCAGCAGTTGGACAGGGGCTGCTGGGGCCAACGTCCTGACTTTC.